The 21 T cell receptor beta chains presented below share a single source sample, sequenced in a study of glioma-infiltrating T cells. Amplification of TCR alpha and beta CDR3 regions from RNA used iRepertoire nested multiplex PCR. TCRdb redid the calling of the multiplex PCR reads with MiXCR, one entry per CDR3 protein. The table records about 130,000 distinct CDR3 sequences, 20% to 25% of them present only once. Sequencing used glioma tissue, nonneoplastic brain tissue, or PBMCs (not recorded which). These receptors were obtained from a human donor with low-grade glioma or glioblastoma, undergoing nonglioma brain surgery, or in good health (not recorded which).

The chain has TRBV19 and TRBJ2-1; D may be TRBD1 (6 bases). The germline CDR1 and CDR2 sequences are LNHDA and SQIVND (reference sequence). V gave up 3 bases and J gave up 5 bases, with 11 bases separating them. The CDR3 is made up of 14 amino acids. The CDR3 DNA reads TGTGCCAGTAGTATGAGGGGGAAGAACAATGAGCAGTTCTTC. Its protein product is CASSMRGKNNEQFF.

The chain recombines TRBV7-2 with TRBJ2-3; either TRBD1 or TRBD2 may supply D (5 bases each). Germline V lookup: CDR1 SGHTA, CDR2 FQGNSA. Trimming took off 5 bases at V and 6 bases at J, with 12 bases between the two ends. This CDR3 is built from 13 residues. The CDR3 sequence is CASSGPWGDTQYF. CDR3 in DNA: TGTGCCAGCAGCGGACCCTGGGGGGATACGCAGTATTTT.

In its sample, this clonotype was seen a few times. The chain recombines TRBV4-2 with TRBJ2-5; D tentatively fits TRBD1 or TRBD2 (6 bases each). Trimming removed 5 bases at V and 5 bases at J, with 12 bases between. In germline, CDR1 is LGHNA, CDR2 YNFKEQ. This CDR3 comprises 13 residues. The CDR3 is CASSKGGWETQYF. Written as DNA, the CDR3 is TGTGCCAGCAGCAAAGGGGGGTGGGAGACCCAGTACTTC.

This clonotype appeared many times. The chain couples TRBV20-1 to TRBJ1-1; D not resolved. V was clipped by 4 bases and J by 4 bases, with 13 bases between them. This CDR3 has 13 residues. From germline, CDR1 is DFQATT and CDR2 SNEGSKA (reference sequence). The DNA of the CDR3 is TGCAGTGCTAATGAGGGCGTAGTCACTGAAGCTTTCTTT. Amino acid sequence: CSANEGVVTEAFF.

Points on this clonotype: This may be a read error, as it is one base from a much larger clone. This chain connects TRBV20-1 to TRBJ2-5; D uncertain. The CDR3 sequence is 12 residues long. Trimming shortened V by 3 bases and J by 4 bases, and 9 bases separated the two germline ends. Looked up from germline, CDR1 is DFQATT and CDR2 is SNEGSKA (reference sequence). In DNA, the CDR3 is TGCAGTGCTAGGGTCAGTGGAGAGACCCAGTACTTC. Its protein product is CSARVSGETQYF.

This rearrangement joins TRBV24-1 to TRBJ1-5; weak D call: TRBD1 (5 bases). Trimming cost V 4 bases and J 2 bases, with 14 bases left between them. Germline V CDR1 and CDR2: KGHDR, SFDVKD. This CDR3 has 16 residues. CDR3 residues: CATSDPSGGGNQPQHF. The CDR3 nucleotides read TGTGCCACCAGTGACCCCTCGGGGGGGGGCAATCAGCCCCAGCATTTT.

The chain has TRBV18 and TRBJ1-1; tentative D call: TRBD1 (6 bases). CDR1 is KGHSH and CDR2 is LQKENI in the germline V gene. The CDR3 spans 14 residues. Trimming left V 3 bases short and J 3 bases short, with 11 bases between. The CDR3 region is CASSPNRDDTEAFF. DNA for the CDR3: TGTGCCAGCTCACCTAACAGGGATGACACTGAAGCTTTCTTT.

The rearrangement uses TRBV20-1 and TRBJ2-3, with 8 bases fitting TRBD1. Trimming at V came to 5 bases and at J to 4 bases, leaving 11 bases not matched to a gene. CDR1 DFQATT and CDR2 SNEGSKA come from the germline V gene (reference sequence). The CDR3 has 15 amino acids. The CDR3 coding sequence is TGCAGTGCTCCCCCCAGACAGGGGAGAGCAGATACGCAGTATTTT. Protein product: CSAPPRQGRADTQYF.

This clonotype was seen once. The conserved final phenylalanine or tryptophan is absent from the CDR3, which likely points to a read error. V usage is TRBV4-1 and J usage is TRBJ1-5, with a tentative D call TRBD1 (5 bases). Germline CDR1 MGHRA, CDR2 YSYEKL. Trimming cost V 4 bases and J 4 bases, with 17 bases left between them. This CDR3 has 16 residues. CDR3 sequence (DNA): TGCGCCAGCAGCCCTTTCGGGACGCCACTAAATCAGCCCCAGCATTCT. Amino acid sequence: CASSPFGTPLNQPQHS.

The CDR3 DNA follows: TGTGCCAGCAGTGACCCTGGCCCTCGGGGGACCTTGGGGGGCTACACCTTC. It specifies CASSDPGPRGTLGGYTF. V gene TRBV25-1 combines with J gene TRBJ1-2, with D possibly TRBD1 on 5 matching bases. The V end was cut by 3 bases, the J end by 8 bases, with 25 bases between. The germline CDR1 and CDR2 sequences are MGHDK and SYGVNS. This CDR3 comprises 17 residues.

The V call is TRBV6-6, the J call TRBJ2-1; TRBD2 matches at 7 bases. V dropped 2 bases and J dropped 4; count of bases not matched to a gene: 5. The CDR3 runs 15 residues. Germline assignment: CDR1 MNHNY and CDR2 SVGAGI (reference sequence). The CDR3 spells CASSYGAGRYNEQFF. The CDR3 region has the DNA TGTGCCAGCAGTTACGGAGCGGGGAGATACAATGAGCAGTTCTTC.

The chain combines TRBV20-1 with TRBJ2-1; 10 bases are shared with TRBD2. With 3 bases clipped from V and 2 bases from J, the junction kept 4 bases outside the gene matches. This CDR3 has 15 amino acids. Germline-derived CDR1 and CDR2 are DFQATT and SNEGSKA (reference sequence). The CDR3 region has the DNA TGCAGTGCTAGGCAAGCGGGGGGGCCCTACAATGAGCAGTTCTTC. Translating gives CSARQAGGPYNEQFF.

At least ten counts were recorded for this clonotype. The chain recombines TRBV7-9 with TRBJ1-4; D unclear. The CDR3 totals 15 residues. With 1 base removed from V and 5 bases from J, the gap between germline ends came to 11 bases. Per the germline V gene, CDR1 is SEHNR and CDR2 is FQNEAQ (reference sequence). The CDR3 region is CASSLDGTGNEKLFF. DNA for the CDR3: TGTGCCAGCAGCTTAGATGGCACGGGGAATGAAAAACTGTTTTTT.

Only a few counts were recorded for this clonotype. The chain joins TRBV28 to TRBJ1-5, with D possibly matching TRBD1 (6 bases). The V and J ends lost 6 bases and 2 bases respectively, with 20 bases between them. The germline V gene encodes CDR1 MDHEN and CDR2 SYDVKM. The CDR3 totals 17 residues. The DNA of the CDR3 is TGTGCCAGCAGCCCCCTTTCAGGGGTAATGGGCAATCAGCCCCAGCATTTT. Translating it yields CASSPLSGVMGNQPQHF.

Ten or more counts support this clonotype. The CDR3 sequence: CASSLSPGQGAASWETQYF. In DNA, the CDR3 is TGTGCCAGCAGTCTCTCTCCGGGACAGGGGGCGGCATCTTGGGAGACCCAGTACTTC. This chain links TRBV28 with TRBJ2-5; 12 bases are shared with TRBD1. J lost 5 bases, V lost 5 bases, and 18 bases had no gene match. The CDR3 length is 19 residues. CDR1 MDHEN and CDR2 SYDVKM come from the germline V gene.

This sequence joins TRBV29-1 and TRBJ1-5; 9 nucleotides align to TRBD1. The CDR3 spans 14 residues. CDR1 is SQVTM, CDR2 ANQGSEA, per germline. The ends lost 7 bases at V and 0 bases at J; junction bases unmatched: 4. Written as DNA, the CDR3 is TGCAGCGCGGGGACAGGGTCTAGCAATCAGCCCCAGCATTTT. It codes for CSAGTGSSNQPQHF.

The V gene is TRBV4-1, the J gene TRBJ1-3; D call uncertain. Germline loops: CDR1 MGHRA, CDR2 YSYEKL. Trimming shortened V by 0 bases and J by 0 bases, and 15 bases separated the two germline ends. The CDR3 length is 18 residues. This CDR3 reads CASSQDRLGLNSGNTIYF. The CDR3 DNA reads TGCGCCAGCAGCCAAGATCGTTTAGGGCTTAACTCTGGAAACACCATATATTTT.

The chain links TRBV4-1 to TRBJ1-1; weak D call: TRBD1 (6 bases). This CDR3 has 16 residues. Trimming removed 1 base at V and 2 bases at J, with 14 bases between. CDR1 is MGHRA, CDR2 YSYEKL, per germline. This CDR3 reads CASSQGWGRGNTEAFF. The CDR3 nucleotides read TGCGCCAGCAGCCAAGGTTGGGGGCGCGGAAACACTGAAGCTTTCTTT.

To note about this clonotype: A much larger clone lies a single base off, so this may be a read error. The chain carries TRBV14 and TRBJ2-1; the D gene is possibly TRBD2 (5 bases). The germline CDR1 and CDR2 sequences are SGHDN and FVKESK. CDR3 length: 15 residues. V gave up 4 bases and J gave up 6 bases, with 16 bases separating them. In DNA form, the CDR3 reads TGTGCCAGCAGCCCCTTCCTCTCGGGGAGCAATGAGCAGTTCTTC. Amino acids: CASSPFLSGSNEQFF.

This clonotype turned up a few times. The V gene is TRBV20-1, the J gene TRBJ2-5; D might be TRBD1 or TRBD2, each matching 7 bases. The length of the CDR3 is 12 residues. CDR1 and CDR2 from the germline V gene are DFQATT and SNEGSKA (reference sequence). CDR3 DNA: TGCAGCTGGGGAGGGGGCGTAGAGACCCAGTACTTC. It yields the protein CSWGGGVETQYF.

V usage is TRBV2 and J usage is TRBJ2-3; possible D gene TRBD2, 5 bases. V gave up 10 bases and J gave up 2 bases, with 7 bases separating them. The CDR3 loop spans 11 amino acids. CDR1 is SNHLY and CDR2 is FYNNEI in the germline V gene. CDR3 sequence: CATRDTDTQYF. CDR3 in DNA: TGTGCCACCCGGGACACAGATACGCAGTATTTT.